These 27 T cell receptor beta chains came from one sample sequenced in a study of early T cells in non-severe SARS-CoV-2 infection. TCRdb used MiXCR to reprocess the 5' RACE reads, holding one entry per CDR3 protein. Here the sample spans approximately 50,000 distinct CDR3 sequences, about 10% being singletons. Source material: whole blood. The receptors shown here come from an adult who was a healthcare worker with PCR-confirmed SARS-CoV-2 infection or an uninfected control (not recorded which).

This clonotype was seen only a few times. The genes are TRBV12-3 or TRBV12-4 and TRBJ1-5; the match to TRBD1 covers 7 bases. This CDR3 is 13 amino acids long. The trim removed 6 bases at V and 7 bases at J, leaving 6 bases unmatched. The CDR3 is CASRPTGNQPQHF. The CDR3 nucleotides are TGTGCCAGCAGACCGACAGGGAACCAGCCCCAGCATTTT.

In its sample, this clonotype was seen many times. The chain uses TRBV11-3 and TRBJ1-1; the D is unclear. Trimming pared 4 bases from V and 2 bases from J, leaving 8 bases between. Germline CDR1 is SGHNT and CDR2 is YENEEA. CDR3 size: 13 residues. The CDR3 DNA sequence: TGTGCCAGCAGCTGGGCACCCAACACTGAAGCTTTCTTT. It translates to CASSWAPNTEAFF.

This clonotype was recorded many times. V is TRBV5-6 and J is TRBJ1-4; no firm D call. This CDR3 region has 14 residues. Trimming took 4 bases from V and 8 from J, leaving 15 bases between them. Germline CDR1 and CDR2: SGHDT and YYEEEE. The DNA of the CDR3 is TGTGCCAGCAGCCAAGTTACGTTGGGGGAAAAACTGTTTTTT. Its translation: CASSQVTLGEKLFF.

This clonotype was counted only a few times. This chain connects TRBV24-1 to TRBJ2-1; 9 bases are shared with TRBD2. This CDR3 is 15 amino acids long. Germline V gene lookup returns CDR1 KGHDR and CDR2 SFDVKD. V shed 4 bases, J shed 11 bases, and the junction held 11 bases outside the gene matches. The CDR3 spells CATSEGGRAGGQQFF. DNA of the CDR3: TGTGCCACCAGTGAAGGCGGGAGGGCCGGTGGTCAGCAGTTCTTC.

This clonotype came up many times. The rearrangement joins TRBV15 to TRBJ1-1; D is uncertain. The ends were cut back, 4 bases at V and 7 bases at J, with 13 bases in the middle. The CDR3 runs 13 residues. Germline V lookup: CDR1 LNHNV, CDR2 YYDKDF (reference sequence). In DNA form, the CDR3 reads TGTGCCACCAGCACCTCTCCCGGAGGTGAAGCTTTCTTT. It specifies CATSTSPGGEAFF.

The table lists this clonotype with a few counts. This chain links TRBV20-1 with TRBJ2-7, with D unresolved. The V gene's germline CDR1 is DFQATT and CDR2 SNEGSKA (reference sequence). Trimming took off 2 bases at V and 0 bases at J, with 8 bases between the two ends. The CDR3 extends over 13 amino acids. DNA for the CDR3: TGCAGTGCTAGACCAGGCATCTCCTACGAGCAGTACTTC. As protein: CSARPGISYEQYF.

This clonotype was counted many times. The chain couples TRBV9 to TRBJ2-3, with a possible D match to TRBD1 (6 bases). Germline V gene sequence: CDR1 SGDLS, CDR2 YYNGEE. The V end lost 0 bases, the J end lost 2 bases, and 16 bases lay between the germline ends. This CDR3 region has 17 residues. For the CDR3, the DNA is TGTGCCAGCAGCGTAGGAGGGGGTAAAGGGCTCACAGATACGCAGTATTTT. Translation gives CASSVGGGKGLTDTQYF.

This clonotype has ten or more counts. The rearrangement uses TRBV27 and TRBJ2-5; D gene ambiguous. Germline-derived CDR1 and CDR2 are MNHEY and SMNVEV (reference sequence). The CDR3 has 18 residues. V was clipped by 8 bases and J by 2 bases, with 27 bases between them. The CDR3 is CASSPRAGRPLKQETQYF. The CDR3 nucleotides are TGTGCCAGCTCCCCAAGGGCCGGTAGGCCTCTCAAGCAAGAGACCCAGTACTTC.

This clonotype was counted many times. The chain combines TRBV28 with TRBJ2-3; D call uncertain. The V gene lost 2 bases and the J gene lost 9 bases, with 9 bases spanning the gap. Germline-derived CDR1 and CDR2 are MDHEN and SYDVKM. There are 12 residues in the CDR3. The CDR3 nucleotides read TGTGCCAGCAGTTTAGACCGACCGACGCAGTATTTT. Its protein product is CASSLDRPTQYF. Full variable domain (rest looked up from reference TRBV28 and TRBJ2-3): DVKVTQSSRYLVKRTGEKVFLECVQDMDHENMFWYRQDPGLGLRLIYFSYDVKMKEKGDIPEGYSVSREKKERFSLILESASTNQTSMYLCASSLDRPTQYFGPGTRLTVL.

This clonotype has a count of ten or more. The DNA for the CDR3 is TGTGCCAGCAGTGAAAATTCAGGGGGAACAGATACGCAGTATTTT. Amino acids: CASSENSGGTDTQYF. The rearrangement links TRBV28 to TRBJ2-3; 7 nucleotides agree with TRBD1. Germline CDR1 and CDR2: MDHEN and SYDVKM. Trimming at V came to 5 bases and at J to 3 bases, leaving 8 bases not matched to a gene. The CDR3 length is 15 residues.

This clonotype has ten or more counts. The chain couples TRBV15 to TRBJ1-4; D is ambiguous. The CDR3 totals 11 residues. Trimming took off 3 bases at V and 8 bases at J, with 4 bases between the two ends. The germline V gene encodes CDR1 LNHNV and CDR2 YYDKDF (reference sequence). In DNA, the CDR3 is TGTGCCACCAGCAGTTTGGAAAAACTGTTTTTT. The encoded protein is CATSSLEKLFF.

The CDR3 nucleotides are TGTGCCATCAGGGGTGGCACTGAAGCTTTCTTT. It codes for CAIRGGTEAFF. This sequence joins TRBV10-3 and TRBJ1-1; D gene uncertain. Trimming left V 6 bases short and J 4 bases short, with 6 bases between. The CDR3 totals 11 residues. Germline assignment: CDR1 ENHRY and CDR2 SYGVKD.

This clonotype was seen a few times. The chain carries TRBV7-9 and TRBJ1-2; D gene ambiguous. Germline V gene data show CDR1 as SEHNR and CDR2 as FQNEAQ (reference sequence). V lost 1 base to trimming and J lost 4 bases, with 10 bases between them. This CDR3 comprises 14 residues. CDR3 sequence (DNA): TGTGCCAGCAGCTTAGATCCCAATCCCTATGGCTACACCTTC. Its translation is CASSLDPNPYGYTF.

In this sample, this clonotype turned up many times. CDR3 sequence: CASSLQTGRGETQYF. Written as DNA, the CDR3 is TGTGCCAGCAGCTTACAAACAGGGAGGGGAGAGACCCAGTACTTC. The chain is built from TRBV7-2 and TRBJ2-5, with TRBD2 as a possible D gene (7 bases). Germline V CDR1 and CDR2: SGHTA, FQGNSA. This CDR3 has 15 residues. V was trimmed by 2 bases and J by 4 bases, leaving 14 bases between them.

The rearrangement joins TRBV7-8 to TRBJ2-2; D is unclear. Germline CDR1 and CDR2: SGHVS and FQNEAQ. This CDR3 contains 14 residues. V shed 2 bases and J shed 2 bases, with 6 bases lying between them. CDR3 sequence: CASSLKPNTGELFF. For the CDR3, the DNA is TGTGCCAGCAGCTTAAAACCAAACACCGGGGAGCTGTTTTTT.

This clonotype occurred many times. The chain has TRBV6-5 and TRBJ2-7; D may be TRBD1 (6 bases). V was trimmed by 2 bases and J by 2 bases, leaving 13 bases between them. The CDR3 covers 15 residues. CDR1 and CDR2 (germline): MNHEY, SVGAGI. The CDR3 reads CASSYGLGAAYEQYF. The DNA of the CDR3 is TGTGCCAGCAGTTACGGGCTGGGGGCAGCCTACGAGCAGTACTTC.

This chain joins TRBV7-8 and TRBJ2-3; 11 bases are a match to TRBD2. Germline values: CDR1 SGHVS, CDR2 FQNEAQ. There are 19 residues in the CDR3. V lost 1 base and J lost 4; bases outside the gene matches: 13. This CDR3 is CASSLGRRSGRASADTQYF. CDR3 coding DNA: TGTGCCAGCAGCTTAGGGAGGCGTAGCGGGAGGGCCTCAGCAGATACGCAGTATTTT.

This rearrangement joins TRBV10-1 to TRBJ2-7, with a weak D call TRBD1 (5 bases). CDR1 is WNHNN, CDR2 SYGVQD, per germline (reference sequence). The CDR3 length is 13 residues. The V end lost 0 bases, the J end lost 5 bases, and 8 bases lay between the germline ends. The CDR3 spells CASSESKGNEQYF. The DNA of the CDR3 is TGCGCCAGCAGTGAGTCCAAGGGGAACGAGCAGTACTTC.

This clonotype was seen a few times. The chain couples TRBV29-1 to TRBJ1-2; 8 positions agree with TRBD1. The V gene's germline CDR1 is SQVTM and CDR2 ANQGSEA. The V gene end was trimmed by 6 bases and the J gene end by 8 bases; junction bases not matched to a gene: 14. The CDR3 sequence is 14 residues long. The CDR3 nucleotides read TGCAGCGTACCCGGTTCAGGGGGCTTAAGGGGCTACACCTTC. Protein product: CSVPGSGGLRGYTF.

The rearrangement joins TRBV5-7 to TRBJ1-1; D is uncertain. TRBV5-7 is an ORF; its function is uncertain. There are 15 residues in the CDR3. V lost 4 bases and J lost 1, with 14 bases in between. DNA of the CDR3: TGTGCCAGCAGCCCCCTGCTGGAATCGAACACTGAAGCTTTCTTT. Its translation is CASSPLLESNTEAFF.

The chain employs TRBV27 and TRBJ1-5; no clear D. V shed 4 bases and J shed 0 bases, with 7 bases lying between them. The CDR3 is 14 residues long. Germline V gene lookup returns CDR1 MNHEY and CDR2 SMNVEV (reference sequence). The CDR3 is CASSSLHSNQPQHF. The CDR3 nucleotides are TGTGCCAGCAGTTCACTTCATAGCAATCAGCCCCAGCATTTT.

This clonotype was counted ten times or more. The CDR3 DNA reads as TGCAGTGCTAGAGATCCGGGAACACAGAACACTGAAGCTTTCTTT. Translating it yields CSARDPGTQNTEAFF. This chain links TRBV20-1 with TRBJ1-1; D unresolved. V lost 0 bases and J lost 1, with 12 bases in between. This CDR3 is 15 amino acids long. Germline V gene data show CDR1 as DFQATT and CDR2 as SNEGSKA (reference sequence).

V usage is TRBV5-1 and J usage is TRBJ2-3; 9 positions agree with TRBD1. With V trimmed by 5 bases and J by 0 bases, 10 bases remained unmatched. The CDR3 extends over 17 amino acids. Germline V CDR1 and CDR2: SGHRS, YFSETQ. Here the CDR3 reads CASRNPGTGSSTDTQYF. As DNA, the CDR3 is TGCGCCAGCAGAAATCCCGGGACAGGGTCCAGCACAGATACGCAGTATTTT.

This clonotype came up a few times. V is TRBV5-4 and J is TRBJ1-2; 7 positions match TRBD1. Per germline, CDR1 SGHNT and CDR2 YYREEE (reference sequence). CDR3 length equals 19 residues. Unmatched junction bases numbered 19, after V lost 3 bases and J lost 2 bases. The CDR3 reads CASSSARQGGGTGNYGYTF. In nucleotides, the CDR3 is TGTGCCAGCAGCTCAGCCCGACAGGGTGGTGGTACTGGGAACTATGGCTACACCTTC.

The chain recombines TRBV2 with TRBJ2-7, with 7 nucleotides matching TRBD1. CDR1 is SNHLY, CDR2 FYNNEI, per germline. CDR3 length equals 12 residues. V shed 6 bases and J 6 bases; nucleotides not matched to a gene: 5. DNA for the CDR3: TGTGCCAGCAGCGAGGGACAGCTCGAGCAGTACTTC. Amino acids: CASSEGQLEQYF. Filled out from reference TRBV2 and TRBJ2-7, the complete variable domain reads EPEVTQTPSHQVTQMGQEVILRCVPISNHLYFYWYRQILGQKVEFLVSFYNNEISEKSEIFDDQFSVERPDGSNFTLKIRSTKLEDSAMYFCASSEGQLEQYFGPGTRLTVT.

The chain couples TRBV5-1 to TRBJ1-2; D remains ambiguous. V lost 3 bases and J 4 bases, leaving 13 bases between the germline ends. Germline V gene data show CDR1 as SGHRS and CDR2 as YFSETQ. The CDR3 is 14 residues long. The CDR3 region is CASSYLDAIYGYTF. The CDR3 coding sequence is TGCGCCAGCAGCTACCTAGACGCTATCTATGGCTACACCTTC.

In DNA, the CDR3 is TGTGCCAGTAGTTCACCATTCGACACGAGCTCCTACAATGAGCAGTTCTTC. This gives the protein CASSSPFDTSSYNEQFF. The genes are TRBV19 and TRBJ2-1, with no clear D. The ends were cut back, 5 bases at V and 0 bases at J, with 17 bases in the middle. Germline V gene data show CDR1 as LNHDA and CDR2 as SQIVND (reference sequence). CDR3 length: 17 residues.